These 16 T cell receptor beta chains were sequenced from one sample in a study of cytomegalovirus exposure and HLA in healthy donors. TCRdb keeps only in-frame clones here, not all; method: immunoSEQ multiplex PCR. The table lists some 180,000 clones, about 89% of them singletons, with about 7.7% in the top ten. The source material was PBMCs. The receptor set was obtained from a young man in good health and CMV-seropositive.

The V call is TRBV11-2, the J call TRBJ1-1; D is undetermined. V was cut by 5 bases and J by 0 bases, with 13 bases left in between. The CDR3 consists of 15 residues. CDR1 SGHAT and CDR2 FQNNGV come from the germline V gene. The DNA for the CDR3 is TGTGCCAGCAGCCGGTTTGTGGAGGTGAACACTGAAGCTTTCTTT. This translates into CASSRFVEVNTEAFF. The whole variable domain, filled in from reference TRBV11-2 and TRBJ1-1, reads EAGVAQSPRYKIIEKRQSVAFWCNPISGHATLYWYQQILGQGPKLLIQFQNNGVVDDSQLPKDRFSAERLKGVDSTLKIQPAKLEDSAVYLCASSRFVEVNTEAFFGQGTRLTVV.

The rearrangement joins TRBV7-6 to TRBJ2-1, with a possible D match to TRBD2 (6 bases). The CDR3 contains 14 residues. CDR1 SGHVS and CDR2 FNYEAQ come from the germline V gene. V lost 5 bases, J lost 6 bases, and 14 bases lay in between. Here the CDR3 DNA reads TGTGCCAGCAGCCTCTGGGGACTTCTCAATGAGCAGTTCTTC. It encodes CASSLWGLLNEQFF.

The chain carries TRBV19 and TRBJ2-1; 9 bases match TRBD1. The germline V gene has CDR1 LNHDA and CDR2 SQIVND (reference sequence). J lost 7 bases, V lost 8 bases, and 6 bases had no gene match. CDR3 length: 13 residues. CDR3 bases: TGTGCCAGTCGGGGACAGGGCCCGAATGAGCAGTTCTTC. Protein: CASRGQGPNEQFF. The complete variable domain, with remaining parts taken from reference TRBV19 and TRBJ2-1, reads DGGITQSPKYLFRKEGQNVTLSCEQNLNHDAMYWYRQDPGQGLRLIYYSQIVNDFQKGDIAEGYSVSREKKESFPLTVTSAQKNPTAFYLCASRGQGPNEQFFGPGTRLTVL.

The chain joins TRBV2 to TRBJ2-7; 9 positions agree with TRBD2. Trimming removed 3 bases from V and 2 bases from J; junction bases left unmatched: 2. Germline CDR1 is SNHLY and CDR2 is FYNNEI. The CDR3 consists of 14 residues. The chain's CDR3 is CASSEERGAYEQYF. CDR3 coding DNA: TGTGCCAGCAGTGAGGAGCGGGGGGCCTACGAGCAGTACTTC.

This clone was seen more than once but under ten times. The CDR3 region has the DNA TGTGCCAGCAGTGAAGGTCTGGGGTACGACGAGCAGTACTTC. It encodes CASSEGLGYDEQYF. The rearrangement joins TRBV6-1 to TRBJ2-7; no firm D call. The CDR3 runs 14 residues. Trimming stripped 1 base from V and 5 bases from J, with 12 bases between. CDR1 and CDR2 from the germline V gene are MNHNS and SASEGT.

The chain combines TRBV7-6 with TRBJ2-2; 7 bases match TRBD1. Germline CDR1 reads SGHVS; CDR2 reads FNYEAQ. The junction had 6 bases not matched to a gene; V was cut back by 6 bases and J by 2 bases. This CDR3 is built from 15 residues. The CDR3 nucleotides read TGTGCCAGCAGTCGACAGGGAGCCAACACCGGGGAGCTGTTTTTT. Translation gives CASSRQGANTGELFF.

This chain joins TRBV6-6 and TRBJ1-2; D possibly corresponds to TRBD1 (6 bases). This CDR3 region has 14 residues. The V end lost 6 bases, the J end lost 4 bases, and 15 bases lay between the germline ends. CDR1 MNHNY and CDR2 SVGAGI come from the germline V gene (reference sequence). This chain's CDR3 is CASSSPDSFYGYTF. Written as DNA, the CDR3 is TGTGCCAGCAGCAGCCCGGACAGCTTCTATGGCTACACCTTC.

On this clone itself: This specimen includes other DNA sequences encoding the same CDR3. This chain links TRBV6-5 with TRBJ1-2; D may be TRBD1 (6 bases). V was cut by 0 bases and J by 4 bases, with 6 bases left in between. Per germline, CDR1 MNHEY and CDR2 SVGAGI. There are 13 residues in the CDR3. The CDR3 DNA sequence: TGTGCCAGCAGTTACTCCAGGGGCTATGGCTACACCTTC. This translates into CASSYSRGYGYTF.

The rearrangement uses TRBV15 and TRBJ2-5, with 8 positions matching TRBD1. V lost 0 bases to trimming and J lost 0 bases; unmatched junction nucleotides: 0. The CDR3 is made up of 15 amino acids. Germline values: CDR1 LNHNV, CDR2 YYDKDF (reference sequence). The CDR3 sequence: CATSRETGDQETQYF. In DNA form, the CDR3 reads TGTGCCACCAGCAGAGAGACAGGGGACCAAGAGACCCAGTACTTC.

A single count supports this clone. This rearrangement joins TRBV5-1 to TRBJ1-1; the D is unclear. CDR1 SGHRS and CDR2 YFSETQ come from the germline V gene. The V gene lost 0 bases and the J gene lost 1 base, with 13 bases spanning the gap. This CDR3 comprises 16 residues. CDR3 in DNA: TGCGCCAGCAGCTTGGGGTTTAATACGCGGAACACTGAAGCTTTCTTT. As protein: CASSLGFNTRNTEAFF.

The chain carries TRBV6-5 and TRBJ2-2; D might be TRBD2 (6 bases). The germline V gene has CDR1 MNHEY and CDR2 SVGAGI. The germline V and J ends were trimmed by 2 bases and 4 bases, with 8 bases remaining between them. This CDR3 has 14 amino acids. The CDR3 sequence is CASSYGRGTGELFF. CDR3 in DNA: TGTGCCAGCAGTTACGGGCGGGGCACCGGGGAGCTGTTTTTT.

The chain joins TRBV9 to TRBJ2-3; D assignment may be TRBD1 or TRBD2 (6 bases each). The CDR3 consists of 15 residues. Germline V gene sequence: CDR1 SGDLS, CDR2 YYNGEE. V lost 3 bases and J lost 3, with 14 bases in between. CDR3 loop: CASSGRGGPTDTQYF. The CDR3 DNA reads TGTGCCAGCAGCGGCCGAGGGGGGCCGACAGATACGCAGTATTTT.

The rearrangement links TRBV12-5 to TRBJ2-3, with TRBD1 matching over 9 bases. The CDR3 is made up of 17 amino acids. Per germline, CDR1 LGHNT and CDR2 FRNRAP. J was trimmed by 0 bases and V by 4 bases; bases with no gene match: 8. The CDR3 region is CASGSGQGPLSTDTQYF. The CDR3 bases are TGTGCTAGTGGTTCGGGACAGGGCCCGCTTAGCACAGATACGCAGTATTTT. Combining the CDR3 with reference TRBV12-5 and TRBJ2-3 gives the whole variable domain DARVTQTPRHKVTEMGQEVTMRCQPILGHNTVFWYRQTMMQGLELLAYFRNRAPLDDSGMPKDRFSAEMPDATLATLKIQPSEPRDSAVYFCASGSGQGPLSTDTQYFGPGTRLTVL.

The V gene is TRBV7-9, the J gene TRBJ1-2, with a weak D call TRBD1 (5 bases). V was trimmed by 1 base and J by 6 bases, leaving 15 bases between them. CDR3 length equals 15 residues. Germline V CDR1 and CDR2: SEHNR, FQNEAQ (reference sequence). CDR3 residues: CASSLEQGAANGYTF. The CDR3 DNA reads TGTGCCAGCAGCTTAGAGCAGGGAGCCGCTAATGGCTACACCTTC.

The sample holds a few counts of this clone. The CDR3 loop is CATGRPYEQYF. The CDR3 region has the DNA TGTGCCACCGGCCGGCCTTACGAGCAGTACTTC. The chain links TRBV2 to TRBJ2-7; D gene unclear. Germline V gene sequence: CDR1 SNHLY, CDR2 FYNNEI. Trimming shortened V by 10 bases and J by 4 bases, and 11 bases separated the two germline ends. The CDR3 has 11 residues.

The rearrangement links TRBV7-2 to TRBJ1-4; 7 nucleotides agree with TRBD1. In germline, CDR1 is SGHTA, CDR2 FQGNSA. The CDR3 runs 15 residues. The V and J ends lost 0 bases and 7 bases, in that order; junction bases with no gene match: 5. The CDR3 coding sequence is TGTGCCAGCAGCTTAGCGAGACAGGGTGTTGAAAAACTGTTTTTT. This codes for CASSLARQGVEKLFF.